The text below deals with one TCR beta chain. The data stem from a study of blood T cell repertoires in COVID-19. Germline V gene data show CDR1 as MNHNS and CDR2 as SASEGT. Trimming removed 3 bases at V and 4 bases at J, with 18 bases between. This CDR3 spans 16 amino acids. Measured with immunoSEQ multiplex PCR; TCRdb has only the in-frame clones, and not every one. The sample records tens of thousands of clones, about 88% being singletons. The chain has TRBV6-1 and TRBJ1-2; weak D call: TRBD1 (6 bases). The TCR originated in a woman aged 80 or over with active or convalescent COVID-19. Sequenced: peripheral blood. CDR3 bases: TGTGCCAGCAGTGACGGGGGGCGGTCCCGGAGCTATGGCTACACCTTC. Translating gives CASSDGGRSRSYGYTF.